This TCR beta chain was sequenced during a study of blood T cells in healthy people across ages. About this clonotype: Its antigen remains unidentified.

A second PCR of 7 to 11 cycles used a sample-barcoded 5' primer and a J-beta primer mix. Each cDNA molecule carried a tag from a template-switch adaptor that contained 12 random nucleotides. TCRdb re-analysed the 5' RACE reads in MiXCR, keeping a single row per CDR3 protein. The data show hundreds of thousands of distinct CDR3 sequences, 25% seen once. Study findings and constraints: Long-lived and aged donors differed, with more naive CD4+ cells and higher diversity in the long-lived.

This CDR3 spans 15 amino acids. Per germline, CDR1 LGHDT and CDR2 YNNKEL (reference sequence). After removal of 0 bases from V and 4 bases from J, the junction contained 3 bases not matched to a gene. These same data were also listed under a study on T cells of mothers and their children.

The material sequenced was blood. The chain is built from TRBV3-1 and TRBJ1-2; 9 nucleotides align to TRBD1. The TCR was taken from a boy between 10 and 17 years old in good health. This CDR3 reads CASSQEGTGSYGYTF. The CDR3 nucleotides are TGTGCCAGCAGCCAAGAGGGGACAGGGAGCTATGGCTACACCTTC.